Listed below are T cell receptor beta chains from one sample, sequenced in a study of blood T cell repertoires in COVID-19. Assay used: immunoSEQ multiplex PCR; TCRdb lists only in-frame clones, some missing. The sample consists of approximately 92,000 clones, more than 75% of them appearing once. The specimen was peripheral blood. All receptors derive from a man older than 75 with acute or convalescent COVID-19. CDR3s include the opening cysteine and the closing phenylalanine or tryptophan. A D gene is named only where the DNA matches it firmly. Rows may omit the clone size; those that give it use once, few, many or a size class.

j_gene: TRBJ1-2; abundance: NA; v_gene: TRBV7-9; d_gene: TRBD1; CDR3aa: CASSSQGNYGYTF; CDR3nt: TGTGCCAGCAGCTCACAGGGGAACTATGGCTACACCTTC
j_gene: TRBJ2-1; abundance: once; v_gene: TRBV10-1; d_gene: NA; CDR3aa: CASSTTGTYNEQFF; CDR3nt: TGCGCCAGCAGTACGACAGGGACTTACAATGAGCAGTTCTTC
j_gene: TRBJ2-7; abundance: NA; v_gene: TRBV18; d_gene: TRBD1; CDR3aa: CASSPERGTGGIGEQYF; CDR3nt: TGTGCCAGCTCACCAGAGCGGGGGACAGGGGGAATCGGCGAGCAGTACTTC
j_gene: TRBJ2-1; abundance: NA; v_gene: TRBV19; d_gene: NA; CDR3aa: CASSIGDIPYNEQFF; CDR3nt: TGTGCCAGTAGTATTGGTGACATACCCTACAATGAGCAGTTCTTC
j_gene: TRBJ1-2; abundance: NA; v_gene: TRBV7-2; d_gene: TRBD1; CDR3aa: CASSVTGGHYGYTF; CDR3nt: TGTGCCAGCAGCGTAACAGGGGGCCACTATGGCTACACCTTC
j_gene: TRBJ1-1; abundance: NA; v_gene: TRBV12-2; d_gene: NA; CDR3aa: CASRFTQNTEAFF; CDR3nt: TGTGCAAGTCGCTTCACTCAGAACACTGAAGCTTTCTTT
j_gene: TRBJ2-5; abundance: NA; v_gene: TRBV6-5; d_gene: NA; CDR3aa: CASSQRETQYF; CDR3nt: TGTGCCAGCAGTCAGCGGGAGACCCAGTACTTC
j_gene: TRBJ2-1; abundance: NA; v_gene: TRBV5-5; d_gene: TRBD2; CDR3aa: CASSLGLAGVNEQFF; CDR3nt: TGTGCCAGCAGCCTGGGACTAGCGGGAGTCAATGAGCAGTTCTTC
j_gene: TRBJ2-7; abundance: NA; v_gene: TRBV6-5; d_gene: TRBD2; CDR3aa: CASSYPGLAGEQYF; CDR3nt: TGTGCCAGCAGTTACCCGGGACTAGCAGGCGAGCAGTACTTC
j_gene: TRBJ2-1; abundance: NA; v_gene: TRBV7-9; d_gene: NA; CDR3aa: CASSSTGGSYNEQFF; CDR3nt: TGTGCCAGCAGCTCGACAGGTGGCTCCTACAATGAGCAGTTCTTC
j_gene: TRBJ2-2; abundance: NA; v_gene: TRBV5-1; d_gene: NA; CDR3aa: CASSLDLPNTGELFF; CDR3nt: TGCGCCAGCAGCTTGGACTTGCCGAACACCGGGGAGCTGTTTTTT
j_gene: TRBJ1-3; abundance: once; v_gene: TRBV4-3; d_gene: NA; CDR3aa: CASSQESFSGNTIYF; CDR3nt: TGCGCCAGCAGCCAAGAATCGTTCTCTGGAAACACCATATATTTT
j_gene: TRBJ2-3; abundance: NA; v_gene: TRBV9; d_gene: NA; CDR3aa: CASSPKRGTDTQYF; CDR3nt: TGTGCCAGCAGCCCGAAGAGGGGGACAGATACGCAGTATTTT
j_gene: TRBJ1-5; abundance: once; v_gene: TRBV6-5; d_gene: NA; CDR3aa: CASSPGAAGNQPQHF; CDR3nt: TGTGCCAGCAGTCCTGGGGCAGCGGGGAATCAGCCCCAGCATTTT
j_gene: TRBJ2-1; abundance: NA; v_gene: TRBV6-2/TRBV6-3; d_gene: TRBD2; CDR3aa: CASSYGTSGRNEQFF; CDR3nt: TGTGCCAGCAGTTACGGGACTAGCGGGAGAAATGAGCAGTTCTTC
j_gene: TRBJ1-5; abundance: NA; v_gene: TRBV28; d_gene: NA; CDR3aa: CASRWTVNQPQHF; CDR3nt: TGTGCCAGCAGATGGACAGTTAATCAGCCCCAGCATTTT
j_gene: TRBJ2-7; abundance: NA; v_gene: TRBV7-2; d_gene: TRBD2; CDR3aa: CASSPAGTKEQYF; CDR3nt: TGTGCCAGCAGCCCCGCCGGGACTAAGGAGCAGTACTTC
j_gene: TRBJ2-1; abundance: NA; v_gene: TRBV3-1/TRBV3-2; d_gene: NA; CDR3aa: CASSQELASPTAEQFF; CDR3nt: TGTGCCAGCAGCCAAGAGTTAGCTAGCCCCACGGCTGAGCAGTTCTTC
j_gene: TRBJ1-1; abundance: few; v_gene: TRBV7-8; d_gene: NA; CDR3aa: CASSPHPPGVDTEAFF; CDR3nt: TGTGCCAGCAGCCCCCATCCCCCGGGGGTAGACACTGAAGCTTTCTTT
j_gene: TRBJ1-1; abundance: NA; v_gene: TRBV27; d_gene: TRBD1; CDR3aa: CASSFLGQGVSFDTEAFF; CDR3nt: TGTGCCAGCAGTTTCCTTGGACAGGGGGTTAGCTTCGACACTGAAGCTTTCTTT
j_gene: TRBJ2-7; abundance: NA; v_gene: TRBV5-1; d_gene: NA; CDR3aa: CASSLGTVSYEQYF; CDR3nt: TGCGCCAGCAGCTTGGGGACAGTTTCCTACGAGCAGTACTTC
j_gene: TRBJ2-1; abundance: NA; v_gene: TRBV11-3; d_gene: NA; CDR3aa: CASSSVLGSGEQFF; CDR3nt: TGTGCCAGCAGCTCGGTCCTAGGAAGCGGTGAGCAGTTCTTC
j_gene: TRBJ1-6; abundance: NA; v_gene: TRBV3-1/TRBV3-2; d_gene: NA; CDR3aa: CASSQDLNSPLHF; CDR3nt: TGTGCCAGCAGCCAAGATTTAAATTCACCCCTCCACTTT
j_gene: TRBJ2-1; abundance: NA; v_gene: TRBV6-5; d_gene: TRBD2; CDR3aa: CASSYSDAGGYNEQFF; CDR3nt: TGTGCCAGCAGTTACTCGGACGCGGGAGGCTACAATGAGCAGTTCTTC
j_gene: TRBJ1-5; abundance: NA; v_gene: TRBV7-2; d_gene: TRBD1; CDR3aa: CASGEQVGGARNQPQHF; CDR3nt: TGTGCCAGCGGAGAACAGGTAGGGGGCGCAAGGAATCAGCCCCAGCATTTT
j_gene: TRBJ1-1; abundance: NA; v_gene: TRBV7-9; d_gene: NA; CDR3aa: CASSFDSLNTEAFF; CDR3nt: TGTGCCAGCAGCTTTGACAGTTTGAACACTGAAGCTTTCTTT
j_gene: TRBJ2-3; abundance: NA; v_gene: TRBV19; d_gene: NA; CDR3aa: CASSSHRVGGTDTQYF; CDR3nt: TGTGCCAGTAGTTCGCACAGGGTCGGAGGCACAGATACGCAGTATTTT
j_gene: TRBJ2-7; abundance: NA; v_gene: TRBV6-2/TRBV6-3; d_gene: TRBD2; CDR3aa: CASSRSGLSSYEQYF; CDR3nt: TGTGCCAGCAGTAGATCGGGACTATCATCCTACGAGCAGTACTTC
j_gene: TRBJ1-1; abundance: once; v_gene: TRBV20-1; d_gene: NA; CDR3aa: CSASNRENTEAFF; CDR3nt: TGCAGTGCTAGTAACCGGGAGAACACTGAAGCTTTCTTT
j_gene: TRBJ2-2; abundance: few; v_gene: TRBV19; d_gene: NA; CDR3aa: CASSSTGFHTGELFF; CDR3nt: TGTGCCAGTAGTTCCACAGGGTTTCACACCGGGGAGCTGTTTTTT
j_gene: TRBJ1-6; abundance: NA; v_gene: TRBV24-1; d_gene: NA; CDR3aa: CATSVPPGAGSPLHF; CDR3nt: TGTGCCACCAGTGTCCCCCCAGGGGCGGGTTCACCCCTCCACTTT
j_gene: TRBJ2-5; abundance: NA; v_gene: TRBV7-2; d_gene: NA; CDR3aa: CASSLATAWQDSGTQYF; CDR3nt: TGTGCCAGCAGCTTAGCCACAGCATGGCAGGATTCAGGGACCCAGTACTTC
j_gene: TRBJ1-1; abundance: few; v_gene: TRBV7-2; d_gene: NA; CDR3aa: CASSAAPGGTEAFF; CDR3nt: TGTGCCAGCAGCGCGGCCCCCGGAGGCACTGAAGCTTTCTTT